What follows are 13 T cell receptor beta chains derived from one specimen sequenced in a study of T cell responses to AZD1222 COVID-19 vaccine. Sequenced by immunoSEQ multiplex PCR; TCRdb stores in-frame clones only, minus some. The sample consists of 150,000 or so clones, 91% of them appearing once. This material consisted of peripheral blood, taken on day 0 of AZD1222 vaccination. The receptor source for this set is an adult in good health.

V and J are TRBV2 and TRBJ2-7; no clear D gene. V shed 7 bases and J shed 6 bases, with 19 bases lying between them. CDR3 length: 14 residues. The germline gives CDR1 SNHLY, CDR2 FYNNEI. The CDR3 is CASIIDRTSGEQYF. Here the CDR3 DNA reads TGTGCCAGCATAATCGACCGGACGTCGGGCGAGCAGTACTTC.

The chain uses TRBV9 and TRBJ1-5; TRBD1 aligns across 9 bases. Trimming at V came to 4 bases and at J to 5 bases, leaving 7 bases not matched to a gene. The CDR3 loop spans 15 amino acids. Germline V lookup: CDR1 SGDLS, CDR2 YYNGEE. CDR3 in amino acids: CASSRTGQGYQPQHF. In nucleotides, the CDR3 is TGTGCCAGCAGCCGAACGGGACAGGGTTATCAGCCCCAGCATTTT.

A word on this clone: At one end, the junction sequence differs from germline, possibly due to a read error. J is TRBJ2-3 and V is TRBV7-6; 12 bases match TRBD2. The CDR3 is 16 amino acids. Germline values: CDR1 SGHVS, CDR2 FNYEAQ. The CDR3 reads CASSLASGRAQDTQYF. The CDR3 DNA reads TGTGCCAGCAGCCTAGCTAGCGGGAGGGCCCAAGATACGCAGTATTTT.

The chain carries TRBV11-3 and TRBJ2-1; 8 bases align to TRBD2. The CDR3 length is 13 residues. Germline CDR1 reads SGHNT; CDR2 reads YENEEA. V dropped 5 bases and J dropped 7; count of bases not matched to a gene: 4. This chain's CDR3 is CASSPGGSNEQFF. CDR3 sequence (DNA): TGTGCCAGCAGCCCGGGGGGGAGTAATGAGCAGTTCTTC.

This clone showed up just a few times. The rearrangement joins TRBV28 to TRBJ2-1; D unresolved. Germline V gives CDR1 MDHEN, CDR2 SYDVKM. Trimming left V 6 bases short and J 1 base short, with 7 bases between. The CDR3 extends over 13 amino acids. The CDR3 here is CASRTDSYNEQFF. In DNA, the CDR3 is TGTGCCAGCAGGACCGATTCCTACAATGAGCAGTTCTTC.

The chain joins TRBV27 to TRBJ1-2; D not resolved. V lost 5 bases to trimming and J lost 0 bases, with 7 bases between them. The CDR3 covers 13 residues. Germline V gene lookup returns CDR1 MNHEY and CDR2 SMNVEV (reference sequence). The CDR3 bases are TGTGCCAGCAGTCCCACTGCTAACTATGGCTACACCTTC. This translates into CASSPTANYGYTF.

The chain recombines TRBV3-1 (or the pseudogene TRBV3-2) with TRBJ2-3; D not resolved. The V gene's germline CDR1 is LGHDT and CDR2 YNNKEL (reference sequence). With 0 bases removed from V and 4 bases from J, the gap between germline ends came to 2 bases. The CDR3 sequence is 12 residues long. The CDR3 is CASSQEPDTQYF. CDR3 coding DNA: TGTGCCAGCAGCCAAGAGCCAGATACGCAGTATTTT.

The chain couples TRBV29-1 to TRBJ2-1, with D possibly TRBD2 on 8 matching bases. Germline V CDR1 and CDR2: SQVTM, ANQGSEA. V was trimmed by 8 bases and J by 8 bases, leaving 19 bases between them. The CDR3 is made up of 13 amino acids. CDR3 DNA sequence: TGCAGCACCCAGACAGGGCGGGGGGATGAGCAGTTCTTC. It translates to CSTQTGRGDEQFF.

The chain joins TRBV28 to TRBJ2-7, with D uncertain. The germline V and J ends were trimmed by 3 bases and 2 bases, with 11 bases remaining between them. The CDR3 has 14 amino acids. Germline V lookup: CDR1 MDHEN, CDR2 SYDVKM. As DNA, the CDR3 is TGTGCCAGCAGTTTGCCTGGCAGTCCCTACGAGCAGTACTTC. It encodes CASSLPGSPYEQYF.

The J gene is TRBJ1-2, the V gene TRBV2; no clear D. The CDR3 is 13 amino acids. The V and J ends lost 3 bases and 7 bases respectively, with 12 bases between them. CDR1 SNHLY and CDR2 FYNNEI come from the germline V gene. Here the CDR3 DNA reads TGTGCCAGCAGTGACAACGGCGCTACTGGCTACACCTTC. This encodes CASSDNGATGYTF. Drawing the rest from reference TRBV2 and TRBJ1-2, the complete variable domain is EPEVTQTPSHQVTQMGQEVILRCVPISNHLYFYWYRQILGQKVEFLVSFYNNEISEKSEIFDDQFSVERPDGSNFTLKIRSTKLEDSAMYFCASSDNGATGYTFGSGTRLTVV.

For the CDR3, the DNA is TGCGCCAGCAGCTTGTATATCGGACGGGACCCAATTTTCTACGAGCAGTACTTC. Protein: CASSLYIGRDPIFYEQYF. The chain employs TRBV5-1 and TRBJ2-7; the D gene could be TRBD1 or TRBD2 (5 bases each). V gave up 1 base and J gave up 3 bases, with 23 bases separating them. The germline gives CDR1 SGHRS, CDR2 YFSETQ. This CDR3 has 18 residues.

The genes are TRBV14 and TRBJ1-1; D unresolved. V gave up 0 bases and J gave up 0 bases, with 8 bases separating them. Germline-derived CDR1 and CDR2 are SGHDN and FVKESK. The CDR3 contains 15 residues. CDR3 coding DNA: TGTGCCAGCAGCCAAGAGGCGGGTATGAACACTGAAGCTTTCTTT. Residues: CASSQEAGMNTEAFF. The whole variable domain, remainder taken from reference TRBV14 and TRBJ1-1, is EAGVTQFPSHSVIEKGQTVTLRCDPISGHDNLYWYRRVMGKEIKFLLHFVKESKQDESGMPNNRFLAERTGGTYSTLKVQPAELEDSGVYFCASSQEAGMNTEAFFGQGTRLTVV.

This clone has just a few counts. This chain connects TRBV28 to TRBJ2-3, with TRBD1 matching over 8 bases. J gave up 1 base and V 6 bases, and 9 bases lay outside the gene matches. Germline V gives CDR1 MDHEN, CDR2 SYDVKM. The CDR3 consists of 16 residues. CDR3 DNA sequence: TGTGCCAGCAGCCGATTAGGACAGGGTGGCACAGATACGCAGTATTTT. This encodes CASSRLGQGGTDTQYF.